A single sample is the source of the 25 T cell receptor beta chains below, sequenced in a study of T-cell memory formation after mild COVID-19. TCRdb reprocessed the 5' RACE reads with MiXCR, giving one entry per CDR3 protein. The repertoire holds just under 350,000 distinct CDR3 sequences, with approximately 13% as singletons. The material sequenced was PBMCs or a T cell subset sorted from them (not recorded which). The source of these receptors is a man younger than 35 who had mild COVID-19 (a few samples of this study predate the infection). Cell type and time point are not known.

J is TRBJ2-1 and V is TRBV29-1, with TRBD1 matching 7 bases. Germline V gene sequence: CDR1 SQVTM, CDR2 ANQGSEA. V was clipped by 3 bases and J by 6 bases; unmatched bases: 8. CDR3 length: 14 residues. CDR3: CSVEFKGAINEQFF. The CDR3 DNA reads as TGCAGCGTTGAGTTTAAGGGGGCGATCAATGAGCAGTTCTTC.

This clonotype came up a few times. The CDR3 protein is CATRPTGYNEQFF. The CDR3 DNA sequence: TGTGCCACCAGACCGACAGGGTATAATGAGCAGTTCTTC. The chain joins TRBV24-1 to TRBJ2-1; TRBD1 matches at 7 bases. The J segment lost 7 bases and the V segment lost 7 bases, leaving 6 bases of the junction unmatched. The CDR3 length is 13 residues. Germline CDR1 reads KGHDR; CDR2 reads SFDVKD.

This clonotype was counted between two and nine times. The chain uses TRBV2 and TRBJ2-5, with D perhaps matching TRBD2 (5 bases). With 8 bases removed from V and 0 bases from J, the gap between germline ends came to 7 bases. The CDR3 covers 12 residues. In germline, CDR1 is SNHLY, CDR2 FYNNEI. In DNA, the CDR3 is TGTGCCAGCCGGACTGACCAAGAGACCCAGTACTTC. Encoded protein: CASRTDQETQYF.

This clonotype was recorded a few times. V gene TRBV6-5 combines with J gene TRBJ1-1, with a possible D match to TRBD1 (6 bases). The CDR3 consists of 15 residues. V lost 6 bases and J lost 6, with 20 bases in between. Germline CDR1 and CDR2: MNHEY and SVGAGI. CDR3 DNA sequence: TGTGCCAGCAGGGTCGTAGGGGGAATCAGCCCTGAAGCTTTCTTT. Translated, it gives CASRVVGGISPEAFF.

The chain carries TRBV7-2 and TRBJ1-6, with D unclear. The germline V and J ends were trimmed by 1 base and 9 bases, with 13 bases remaining between them. This CDR3 is 15 amino acids long. Per the germline V gene, CDR1 is SGHTA and CDR2 is FQGNSA. The CDR3 protein is CASSLGVLSASPLHF. In nucleotides, the CDR3 is TGTGCCAGCAGCTTAGGGGTCCTCTCGGCTTCACCCCTCCACTTT. The entire variable domain, with the rest obtained from reference TRBV7-2 and TRBJ1-6, is as follows: GAGVSQSPSNKVTEKGKDVELRCDPISGHTALYWYRQSLGQGLEFLIYFQGNSAPDKSGLPSDRFSAERTGGSVSTLTIQRTQQEDSAVYLCASSLGVLSASPLHFGNGTRLTVT.

This clonotype came up a few times. The genes are TRBV7-9 and TRBJ1-2; D is unclear. There are 15 residues in the CDR3. Germline V lookup: CDR1 SEHNR, CDR2 FQNEAQ (reference sequence). Trimming left V 3 bases short and J 1 base short, with 12 bases between. The CDR3 coding sequence is TGTGCCAGCAGCTTGGGAGGGTGGCGTAACTATGGCTACACCTTC. This encodes CASSLGGWRNYGYTF.

V usage is TRBV7-2 and J usage is TRBJ2-7; D not resolved. V lost 1 base to trimming and J lost 0 bases, with 7 bases between them. This CDR3 is built from 14 residues. The germline V gene has CDR1 SGHTA and CDR2 FQGNSA. CDR3 sequence: CASSLDSYSYEQYF. CDR3 nucleotides: TGTGCCAGCAGCTTAGACTCCTACTCCTACGAGCAGTACTTC.

This clonotype came up a few times. J is TRBJ1-1 and V is TRBV9; D is unresolved. CDR3 length: 14 amino acids. V was trimmed by 0 bases and J by 0 bases, leaving 6 bases between them. The germline gives CDR1 SGDLS, CDR2 YYNGEE. CDR3 region: CASSVGRVNTEAFF. As DNA, the CDR3 is TGTGCCAGCAGCGTAGGAAGGGTGAACACTGAAGCTTTCTTT.

The V and J genes are TRBV11-2 and TRBJ2-3; D gene unclear. Trimming pared 0 bases from V and 2 bases from J, leaving 12 bases between. The CDR3 has 16 amino acids. Germline lookup yields CDR1 SGHAT and CDR2 FQNNGV. The CDR3 DNA is TGTGCCAGCAGCTTAGAGGCCCTCGCGGCCACAGATACGCAGTATTTT. Amino acids: CASSLEALAATDTQYF.

V is TRBV5-1 and J is TRBJ2-2; 10 bases fit TRBD2. The CDR3 spans 14 residues. The V gene end was trimmed by 6 bases and the J gene end by 4 bases; junction bases not matched to a gene: 3. In germline, CDR1 is SGHRS, CDR2 YFSETQ. Here the CDR3 DNA reads TGCGCCAGCAAGCTAGCGGGGGTCACCGGGGAGCTGTTTTTT. As protein: CASKLAGVTGELFF.

This sequence joins TRBV9 and TRBJ1-2, with a possible D match to TRBD1 (6 bases). With 7 bases removed from V and 0 bases from J, the gap between germline ends came to 19 bases. The germline gives CDR1 SGDLS, CDR2 YYNGEE. The CDR3 runs 16 residues. Written as DNA, the CDR3 is TGTGCCAGCCAGCCCCGACAGGATACCACTAACTATGGCTACACCTTC. Residues: CASQPRQDTTNYGYTF.

The genes are TRBV5-6 and TRBJ2-1, with a tentative D call TRBD1 (6 bases). V was trimmed by 4 bases and J by 14 bases, leaving 13 bases between them. Germline assignment: CDR1 SGHDT and CDR2 YYEEEE. This CDR3 has 11 residues. CDR3 coding DNA: TGTGCCAGCAGCCTACAGGGAATGGAGTTCTTC. Translated, it gives CASSLQGMEFF.

This clonotype was seen repeatedly, ten times or more. This chain uses TRBV29-1 with TRBJ2-5, with D tentatively TRBD1 or TRBD2 (6 bases each). Trimming shortened V by 6 bases and J by 3 bases, and 11 bases separated the two germline ends. Germline V gene data show CDR1 as SQVTM and CDR2 as ANQGSEA. This CDR3 has 12 amino acids. The CDR3 bases are TGCAGCGTCCGAAGGGGGGAAGAGACCCAGTACTTC. It specifies CSVRRGEETQYF.

This clonotype occurred a few times. The chain employs TRBV7-9 and TRBJ1-1; 10 bases match TRBD1. Germline CDR1 and CDR2: SEHNR and FQNEAQ (reference sequence). The J segment lost 4 bases and the V segment lost 4 bases, leaving 12 bases of the junction unmatched. This CDR3 has 17 residues. The CDR3 coding sequence is TGTGCCAGCAGCTCATTATCACGGGACAGGGGCTCCACTGAAGCTTTCTTT. Encoded protein: CASSSLSRDRGSTEAFF. Complete variable domain (other parts from reference TRBV7-9 and TRBJ1-1): DTGVSQNPRHKITKRGQNVTFRCDPISEHNRLYWYRQTLGQGPEFLTYFQNEAQLEKSRLLSDRFSAERPKGSFSTLEIQRTEQGDSAMYLCASSSLSRDRGSTEAFFGQGTRLTVV.

V is TRBV11-2 and J is TRBJ2-1; 13 nucleotides match TRBD2. CDR3 size: 15 residues. CDR1 is SGHAT, CDR2 FQNNGV, per germline. V lost 3 bases to trimming and J lost 5 bases; unmatched junction nucleotides: 1. The CDR3 nucleotides are TGTGCCAGCAGCTTCGGGACTAGCGGGGACAATGAGCAGTTCTTC. It encodes CASSFGTSGDNEQFF.

This clonotype was detected a few times. The J gene is TRBJ2-2, the V gene TRBV6-5; 12 bases agree with TRBD2. Trimming cost V 0 bases and J 6 bases; bases outside gene matches: 5. The CDR3 totals 17 residues. Germline V CDR1 and CDR2: MNHEY, SVGAGI. CDR3 bases: TGTGCCAGCAGTTACTCTCTAGCGGGGGGGATCGCCGGGGAGCTGTTTTTT. It codes for CASSYSLAGGIAGELFF.

The genes are TRBV7-2 and TRBJ2-5; D remains unclear. The ends were cut back, 5 bases at V and 3 bases at J, with 13 bases in the middle. The CDR3 is made up of 14 amino acids. Germline V gives CDR1 SGHTA, CDR2 FQGNSA. The CDR3 bases are TGTGCCAGCAGCCAGGATTGGGGAAAAGAGACCCAGTACTTC. Its protein product is CASSQDWGKETQYF.

This clonotype was detected ten times or more. The J gene is TRBJ2-5, the V gene TRBV5-6, with a tentative D call TRBD1 (5 bases). Germline V gene sequence: CDR1 SGHDT, CDR2 YYEEEE. Trimming took 3 bases from V and 5 from J, leaving 14 bases between them. The CDR3 spans 14 residues. CDR3 protein: CASSSLGAGETQYF. The CDR3 DNA is TGTGCCAGCAGCTCCTTAGGGGCAGGGGAGACCCAGTACTTC.

With respect to this clonotype: Just one base apart from a much larger clone, this may be a read error. The chain recombines TRBV6-6 with TRBJ2-5; perhaps TRBD1 as D (5 bases). V was trimmed by 5 bases and J by 2 bases, leaving 12 bases between them. The CDR3 totals 14 residues. Germline CDR1 MNHNY, CDR2 SVGAGI (reference sequence). CDR3 coding DNA: TGTGCCAGCAGTCCAGGGCTCGGACAAGAGACCCAGTACTTC. This sequence encodes CASSPGLGQETQYF.

V and J are TRBV28 and TRBJ1-6, with D uncertain. Germline loops: CDR1 MDHEN, CDR2 SYDVKM. The CDR3 sequence is 18 residues long. The germline V and J ends were trimmed by 2 bases and 0 bases, with 14 bases remaining between them. DNA of the CDR3: TGTGCCAGCAGTTTAGATCTGGGTTTGAGCTCCTATAATTCACCCCTCCACTTT. This gives the protein CASSLDLGLSSYNSPLHF. Combining the CDR3 with reference TRBV28 and TRBJ1-6 gives the whole variable domain DVKVTQSSRYLVKRTGEKVFLECVQDMDHENMFWYRQDPGLGLRLIYFSYDVKMKEKGDIPEGYSVSREKKERFSLILESASTNQTSMYLCASSLDLGLSSYNSPLHFGNGTRLTVT.

This sequence joins TRBV10-3 and TRBJ1-1, with 9 bases matching TRBD1. J lost 5 bases, V lost 8 bases, and 6 bases had no gene match. From germline, CDR1 is ENHRY and CDR2 SYGVKD. CDR3 size: 13 residues. The CDR3 nucleotides read TGTGCCATCCGGGGACAGGGTAGTACTGAAGCTTTCTTT. Residues: CAIRGQGSTEAFF.

This clonotype was seen ten or more times. The chain links TRBV6-6 to TRBJ1-5; no reliable D call. Between the trimmed V and J ends, which lost 4 bases and 0 bases, there was a span of 7 bases. The germline V gene encodes CDR1 MNHNY and CDR2 SVGAGI (reference sequence). This CDR3 has 14 amino acids. The CDR3 here is CASSWTDSNQPQHF. The CDR3 DNA is TGTGCCAGCAGTTGGACCGATAGCAATCAGCCCCAGCATTTT.

This rearrangement joins TRBV20-1 to TRBJ2-5; 7 bases line up with TRBD2. The germline CDR1 and CDR2 sequences are DFQATT and SNEGSKA (reference sequence). CDR3 length equals 14 residues. Trimming removed 8 bases from V and 7 bases from J; junction bases left unmatched: 16. The CDR3, as DNA: TGCAGTTTTGGTTCTAGCGGTAGCGGTCGGACCCAGTACTTC. This codes for CSFGSSGSGRTQYF.

The genes are TRBV27 and TRBJ2-5, with 10 nucleotides matching TRBD1. The CDR3 is 15 residues long. Looked up from germline, CDR1 is MNHEY and CDR2 is SMNVEV (reference sequence). V trimming: 5 bases; J trimming: 5 bases; junction bases outside the gene matches: 8. The CDR3 DNA is TGTGCCAGCAGTCCGGGAAGGACAGGGGGGGAGACCCAGTACTTC. This sequence encodes CASSPGRTGGETQYF.

This clonotype was picked up a small number of times. The chain is built from TRBV7-2 and TRBJ2-1; 9 nucleotides line up with TRBD2. The germline CDR1 and CDR2 sequences are SGHTA and FQGNSA. The CDR3 extends over 16 amino acids. The trim removed 3 bases at V and 6 bases at J, leaving 9 bases unmatched. The chain's CDR3 is CASSFAGGSPGNEQFF. Written as DNA, the CDR3 is TGTGCCAGCAGCTTTGCGGGAGGGAGTCCGGGCAATGAGCAGTTCTTC.